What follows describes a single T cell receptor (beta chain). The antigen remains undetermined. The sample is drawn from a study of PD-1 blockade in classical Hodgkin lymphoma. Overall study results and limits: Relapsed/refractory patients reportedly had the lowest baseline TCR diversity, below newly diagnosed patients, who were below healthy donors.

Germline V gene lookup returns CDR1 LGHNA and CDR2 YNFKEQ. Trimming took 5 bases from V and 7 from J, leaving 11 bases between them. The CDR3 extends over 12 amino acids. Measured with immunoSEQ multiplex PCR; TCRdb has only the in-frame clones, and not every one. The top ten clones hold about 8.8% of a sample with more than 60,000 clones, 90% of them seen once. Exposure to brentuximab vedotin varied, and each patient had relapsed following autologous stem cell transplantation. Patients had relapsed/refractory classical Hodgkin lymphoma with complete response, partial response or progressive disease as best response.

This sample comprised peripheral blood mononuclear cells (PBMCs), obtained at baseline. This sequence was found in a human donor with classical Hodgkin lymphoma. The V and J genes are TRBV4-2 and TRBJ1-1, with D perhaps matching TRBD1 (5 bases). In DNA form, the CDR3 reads TGTGCCAGCAGCTTCGACAGCCTTGAAGCTTTCTTT. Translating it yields CASSFDSLEAFF.